This T cell receptor (beta chain) was captured by sequencing in a study of cytomegalovirus exposure and HLA in healthy donors. The CDR3 contains 12 residues. Germline V gives CDR1 SGHAT, CDR2 FQNNGV. Trimming stripped 6 bases from V and 7 bases from J, with 13 bases between. Assay: immunoSEQ multiplex PCR; the TCRdb copy retains only in-frame clones and omits some. The sample has approximately 200,000 clones; approximately 90% are singletons. To note about this clone: Its specificity is not known.

Overall study results and limits: It was 160 or so TCR beta chains that were listed as cytomegalovirus-associated. It was reportedly the case that the classifier diagnosed cytomegalovirus status with high specificity and sensitivity. In the 130 or so validation repertoires, approximately 93% of cluster scores exceeded 0, per a later analysis.

This receptor was identified in a woman aged 18 to 35 in good health and CMV-seronegative. The chain links TRBV11-2 to TRBJ2-7, with D possibly TRBD2 on 5 matching bases. The specimen sequenced was PBMCs. CDR3 sequence (DNA): TGTGCCAGCAGTGCCGGGGAGTATGAGCAGTACTTC. It codes for CASSAGEYEQYF. The full variable domain, with the rest looked up from reference TRBV11-2 and TRBJ2-7, is EAGVAQSPRYKIIEKRQSVAFWCNPISGHATLYWYQQILGQGPKLLIQFQNNGVVDDSQLPKDRFSAERLKGVDSTLKIQPAKLEDSAVYLCASSAGEYEQYFGPGTRLTVT.